Below, 2 T cell receptor beta chains from the same sample are listed, as sequenced in a study of blood T cells in healthy people across ages. Using a J-beta primer mix together with a sample-barcoded 5' primer, a second PCR was run for about 6 to 12 cycles. TCRdb itself ran the 5' RACE reads through MiXCR, one entry per CDR3 protein. The repertoire includes about 840,000 distinct CDR3 sequences, 25% to 35% of them detected once, and 10% sits in the top ten. These data also formed part of another study, on T cells of mothers and their children.

Sequencing was done on a sample of blood. These TCRs come from a woman in her thirties or forties in good health.

This clonotype was seen more than once but under ten times. The genes are TRBV5-1 and TRBJ2-2; D call uncertain. V was cut by 4 bases and J by 8 bases, with 9 bases left in between. CDR1 and CDR2 from the germline V gene are SGHRS and YFSETQ. The CDR3 extends over 12 amino acids. In nucleotides, the CDR3 is TGCGCCAGCAGCCCCCGTGGAGGGGAGCTGTTTTTT. It is translated as CASSPRGGELFF.

Ten or more counts support this clonotype. The chain is built from TRBV27 and TRBJ2-7; 10 bases match TRBD1. After removal of 6 bases from V and 7 bases from J, the junction contained 9 bases not matched to a gene. This CDR3 has 14 amino acids. Germline V CDR1 and CDR2: MNHEY, SMNVEV (reference sequence). DNA for the CDR3: TGTGCCAGCAGAGAAGGACAGGGGGGAGAGGAGCAGTACTTC. It is translated as CASREGQGGEEQYF.